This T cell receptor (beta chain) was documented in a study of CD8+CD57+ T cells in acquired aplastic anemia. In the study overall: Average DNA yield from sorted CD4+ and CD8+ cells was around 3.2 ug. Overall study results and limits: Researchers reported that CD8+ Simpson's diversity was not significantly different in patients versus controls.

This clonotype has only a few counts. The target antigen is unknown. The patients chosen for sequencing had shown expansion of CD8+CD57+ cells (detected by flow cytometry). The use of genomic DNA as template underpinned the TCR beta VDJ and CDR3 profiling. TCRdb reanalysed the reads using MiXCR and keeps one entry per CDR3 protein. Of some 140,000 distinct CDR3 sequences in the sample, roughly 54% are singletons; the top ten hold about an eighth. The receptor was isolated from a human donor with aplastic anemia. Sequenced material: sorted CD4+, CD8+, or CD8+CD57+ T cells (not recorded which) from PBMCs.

CDR3: CASSAGGQRETQYF. The CDR3 DNA sequence: TGTGCCAGCAGCGCGGGGGGGCAGAGAGAGACCCAGTACTTC. This chain connects TRBV9 to TRBJ2-5, with TRBD2 matching 8 bases. CDR1 and CDR2 (germline): SGDLS, YYNGEE. Trimming took 3 bases from V and 4 from J; bases not matched to a gene: 5. This CDR3 comprises 14 residues.